These 14 T cell receptor beta chains were sequenced from one sample in a study of response to subunit inactivated influenza vaccine. MiXCR was run by TCRdb on the RT-PCR reads, yielding one entry per CDR3 protein. The profile shows fewer than 800,000 distinct CDR3 sequences, approximately 15% of them singletons. The sequencing used PBMCs from blood, collected 11 to 12 days after vaccination. The receptors originated from a man aged 50 or older who received an inactivated influenza vaccine.

This clonotype was detected a few times. V and J are TRBV5-1 and TRBJ1-1; weak D call: TRBD1 (5 bases). The CDR3 length is 16 residues. Between the trimmed V and J ends, which lost 3 bases and 0 bases, there was a span of 15 bases. CDR1 SGHRS and CDR2 YFSETQ come from the germline V gene. For the CDR3, the DNA is TGCGCCAGCAGCTCCGGGGCCCTGGCTGTGAACACTGAAGCTTTCTTT. Translated, it gives CASSSGALAVNTEAFF. The whole variable domain, remainder taken from reference TRBV5-1 and TRBJ1-1, is KAGVTQTPRYLIKTRGQQVTLSCSPISGHRSVSWYQQTPGQGLQFLFEYFSETQRNKGNFPGRFSGRQFSNSRSEMNVSTLELGDSALYLCASSSGALAVNTEAFFGQGTRLTVV.

CDR3 sequence: CASSYPTTGAAQNIQYF. The CDR3 nucleotides read TGTGCCAGCAGTTACCCGACTACCGGGGCAGCACAAAACATTCAGTACTTC. V and J are TRBV6-2 or TRBV6-3 and TRBJ2-4, with D tentatively TRBD1 or TRBD2 (5 bases each). V lost 2 bases, J lost 5 bases, and 19 bases lay in between. This CDR3 spans 17 amino acids. Germline V gives CDR1 MNHEY, CDR2 SVGEGT.

This clonotype appeared a few times. V and J are TRBV7-2 and TRBJ1-3; D remains ambiguous. Germline CDR1 SGHTA, CDR2 FQGNSA. Deletions cut 5 bases from V and 4 bases from J, with 12 bases between. This CDR3 has 14 amino acids. The CDR3 protein is CASSTSRVGNTIYF. The CDR3 DNA reads as TGTGCCAGCAGCACGAGCCGGGTCGGAAACACCATATATTTT.

At least ten counts were recorded for this clonotype. This chain joins TRBV5-1 and TRBJ2-1; the match to TRBD2 covers 7 bases. This CDR3 contains 15 residues. CDR1 and CDR2 from the germline V gene are SGHRS and YFSETQ. V trimming: 0 bases; J trimming: 2 bases; junction bases outside the gene matches: 2. In DNA, the CDR3 is TGCGCCAGCAGCTTGGCCGCGGGGGCCTACAATGAGCAGTTCTTC. Its translation is CASSLAAGAYNEQFF.

V usage is TRBV24-1 and J usage is TRBJ1-2; D not certain. This CDR3 region has 13 residues. Germline V lookup: CDR1 KGHDR, CDR2 SFDVKD. The germline V and J ends were trimmed by 5 bases and 1 base, with 7 bases remaining between them. In DNA, the CDR3 is TGTGCCACCAGTGTGGGAGGTAACTATGGCTACACCTTC. This encodes CATSVGGNYGYTF.

The chain employs TRBV29-1 and TRBJ2-5, with TRBD1 matching over 7 bases. Germline-derived CDR1 and CDR2 are SQVTM and ANQGSEA. V dropped 6 bases and J dropped 0; count of bases not matched to a gene: 7. The CDR3 loop spans 14 amino acids. Here the CDR3 DNA reads TGCAGCGTGCAGGACAGGAGGTACCAAGAGACCCAGTACTTC. Protein sequence: CSVQDRRYQETQYF.

The chain has TRBV11-1 and TRBJ2-1, with 8 nucleotides matching TRBD1. This CDR3 is built from 15 residues. Trimming removed 3 bases from V and 0 bases from J; junction bases left unmatched: 1. Germline V gene data show CDR1 as SGHAT and CDR2 as FQDESV (reference sequence). Written as DNA, the CDR3 is TGTGCCAGCAGCTTGGACAGGGTCTCCTACAATGAGCAGTTCTTC. It yields the protein CASSLDRVSYNEQFF.

V gene TRBV6-2 or TRBV6-3 combines with J gene TRBJ2-1; D not resolved. V gave up 0 bases and J gave up 5 bases, with 17 bases separating them. Germline CDR1 is MNHEY and CDR2 is SVGEGT. This CDR3 is built from 17 residues. The CDR3 here is CASSYSMSAPNNNEQFF. Written as DNA, the CDR3 is TGTGCCAGCAGTTACTCGATGTCGGCGCCCAATAACAATGAGCAGTTCTTC.

The V and J genes are TRBV14 and TRBJ2-1, with no clear D. The CDR3 sequence is 16 residues long. The V gene lost 0 bases and the J gene lost 2 bases, with 11 bases spanning the gap. Per germline, CDR1 SGHDN and CDR2 FVKESK. CDR3 amino acids: CASSQDYGSTYNEQFF. Written as DNA, the CDR3 is TGTGCCAGCAGCCAAGATTATGGCAGTACCTACAATGAGCAGTTCTTC.

A few counts support this clonotype. The chain couples TRBV6-1 to TRBJ1-1, with 7 bases fitting TRBD1. The CDR3 has 13 amino acids. Germline V lookup: CDR1 MNHNS, CDR2 SASEGT. V lost 8 bases and J lost 9; bases outside the gene matches: 12. Written as DNA, the CDR3 is TGTGCCAGCGGCAGCCATGGGACAGATCAAGCTTTCTTT. As protein: CASGSHGTDQAFF.

The V call is TRBV6-4, the J call TRBJ2-2; a weak D match, TRBD1 (6 bases). CDR3 size: 15 residues. Germline CDR1 and CDR2: MRHNA and SNTAGT. V was cut by 5 bases and J by 1 base, with 11 bases left in between. The CDR3 protein is CASSPTGVNTGELFF. The CDR3 coding sequence is TGTGCCAGCAGTCCGACAGGCGTGAACACCGGGGAGCTGTTTTTT.

The table lists this clonotype with many counts. This chain joins TRBV20-1 and TRBJ2-1; 7 bases fit TRBD2. This CDR3 has 14 amino acids. The junction had 8 bases not matched to a gene; V was cut back by 6 bases and J by 3 bases. Germline CDR1 is DFQATT and CDR2 is SNEGSKA (reference sequence). CDR3 DNA sequence: TGCAGTGCCCAAGGCCCGGGGGGCTACAATGAGCAGTTCTTC. Encoded protein: CSAQGPGGYNEQFF.

This clonotype occurred a few times. The rearrangement links TRBV12-3 or TRBV12-4 to TRBJ1-6; D remains ambiguous. The V and J ends lost 5 bases and 7 bases respectively, with 15 bases between them. The CDR3 contains 15 residues. The CDR3 spells CASSPDLTRNSPLHF. As DNA, the CDR3 is TGTGCCAGCAGTCCGGACCTTACCAGAAATTCACCCCTCCACTTT.

This clonotype has at least ten counts. This chain links TRBV6-2 or TRBV6-3 with TRBJ1-2; no reliable D call. In germline, CDR1 is MNHEY, CDR2 SVGEGT. The CDR3 runs 12 residues. The ends were cut back, 7 bases at V and 5 bases at J, with 11 bases in the middle. Here the CDR3 DNA reads TGTGCCAGCACCCAAGGAGCGTATGGCTACACCTTC. Amino acid sequence: CASTQGAYGYTF.